Listed here are 32 T cell receptor beta chains from one sample, sequenced in a study of blood T cell repertoires in COVID-19. Profiled with immunoSEQ multiplex PCR; TCRdb holds only in-frame clones, not every one. Here the sample spans over 150,000 clones, approximately 88% being singletons. The material sequenced was peripheral blood. The receptors were gathered from a woman aged 40-49 years with COVID-19, enrolled during active disease.

The rearrangement joins TRBV7-9 to TRBJ2-1, with a possible D match to TRBD2 (5 bases). This CDR3 is 12 amino acids long. Per the germline V gene, CDR1 is SEHNR and CDR2 is FQNEAQ (reference sequence). The V end was cut by 1 base, the J end by 9 bases, with 7 bases between. DNA for the CDR3: TGTGCCAGCAGCTTAGTGGGAGCTGAGCAGTTCTTC. As protein: CASSLVGAEQFF. Looking up the rest from reference TRBV7-9 and TRBJ2-1 gives the full variable domain: DTGVSQNPRHKITKRGQNVTFRCDPISEHNRLYWYRQTLGQGPEFLTYFQNEAQLEKSRLLSDRFSAERPKGSFSTLEIQRTEQGDSAMYLCASSLVGAEQFFGPGTRLTVL.

The V call is TRBV20-1, the J call TRBJ1-4; D gene uncertain. V was cut by 3 bases and J by 5 bases, with 7 bases left in between. Germline values: CDR1 DFQATT, CDR2 SNEGSKA (reference sequence). This CDR3 is built from 12 residues. The CDR3 coding sequence is TGCAGTGCTAGTCCGGTAAATGAAAAACTGTTTTTT. It yields the protein CSASPVNEKLFF.

The chain links TRBV7-2 to TRBJ2-7, with 12 positions matching TRBD2. This CDR3 has 14 residues. CDR1 and CDR2 (germline): SGHTA, FQGNSA. Germline trimming cut 3 bases from V and 4 bases from J; bases unmatched to any gene: 1. CDR3 residues: CASSFGLAGYEQYF. CDR3 nucleotide sequence: TGTGCCAGCAGCTTTGGACTAGCGGGGTACGAGCAGTACTTC.

The sample holds one count of this clone. This rearrangement joins TRBV19 to TRBJ1-1; tentatively, D is TRBD1 (6 bases). In germline, CDR1 is LNHDA, CDR2 SQIVND (reference sequence). The CDR3 runs 15 residues. V lost 4 bases and J 6 bases, leaving 18 bases between the germline ends. The CDR3 is CASSTRTARRSEAFF. CDR3 nucleotide sequence: TGTGCCAGTAGTACTCGGACAGCCCGTAGGTCTGAAGCTTTCTTT.

This sequence joins TRBV5-5 and TRBJ1-5; 8 bases are a match to TRBD1. The CDR3 has 16 residues. The V gene end was trimmed by 0 bases and the J gene end by 0 bases; junction bases not matched to a gene: 2. The germline V gene encodes CDR1 SGHKS and CDR2 YYEKEE (reference sequence). CDR3 coding DNA: TGTGCCAGCAGCTTGGGGGACAGGAATAGCAATCAGCCCCAGCATTTT. This gives the protein CASSLGDRNSNQPQHF.

This clone was counted only a few times. The chain is built from TRBV3-1 (or the pseudogene TRBV3-2) and TRBJ2-7, with TRBD2 as a possible D gene (5 bases). V lost 4 bases, J lost 3 bases, and 10 bases lay in between. The CDR3 loop spans 13 amino acids. CDR1 is LGHDT, CDR2 YNNKEL, per germline (reference sequence). The CDR3 is CASSRPSGYEQYF. The CDR3 DNA reads TGTGCCAGCAGCCGGCCGAGCGGCTACGAGCAGTACTTC.

The chain links TRBV9 to TRBJ2-3; 8 bases match TRBD2. CDR1 SGDLS and CDR2 YYNGEE come from the germline V gene. CDR3 length: 14 amino acids. Germline trimming cut 0 bases from V and 6 bases from J; bases unmatched to any gene: 3. The CDR3 DNA reads as TGTGCCAGCAGCGTAGAATTAGCGGGGGATACGCAGTATTTT. Amino acid sequence: CASSVELAGDTQYF.

J is TRBJ2-2 and V is TRBV18; 12 nucleotides align to TRBD1. The CDR3 sequence is 18 residues long. From germline, CDR1 is KGHSH and CDR2 LQKENI. The J segment lost 4 bases and the V segment lost 1 base, leaving 7 bases of the junction unmatched. The CDR3: CASSPRMGQGAGTGELFF. CDR3 bases: TGTGCCAGCTCACCACGCATGGGACAGGGGGCCGGCACCGGGGAGCTGTTTTTT.

The chain links TRBV7-2 to TRBJ1-5; TRBD1 matches 7 bases. CDR3 length equals 18 residues. V shed 1 base and J 11 bases; nucleotides not matched to a gene: 20. The germline gives CDR1 SGHTA, CDR2 FQGNSA. The CDR3 loop reads CASSLEGLGGGGVKSQHF. The CDR3 DNA reads TGTGCCAGCAGCTTAGAAGGGTTAGGGGGCGGAGGGGTCAAGTCCCAGCATTTT.

J is TRBJ2-7 and V is TRBV7-3; the D gene is possibly TRBD2 (6 bases). Germline V CDR1 and CDR2: SGHTA, FQGTGA. The length of the CDR3 is 15 residues. Trimming took off 3 bases at V and 4 bases at J, with 16 bases between the two ends. The CDR3 loop is CASSFGGVGGYEQYF. The DNA of the CDR3 is TGTGCCAGCAGCTTCGGCGGGGTTGGGGGATACGAGCAGTACTTC.

This chain connects TRBV27 to TRBJ1-2; 8 bases align to TRBD1. Trimming removed 5 bases from V and 4 bases from J; junction bases left unmatched: 9. Germline V gene data show CDR1 as MNHEY and CDR2 as SMNVEV (reference sequence). The CDR3 is 15 amino acids. This chain's CDR3 is CASSAGQGQVYGYTF. The CDR3 DNA follows: TGTGCCAGCAGTGCCGGACAGGGACAGGTCTATGGCTACACCTTC.

This chain joins TRBV5-1 and TRBJ2-3, with 10 nucleotides matching TRBD2. Germline lookup yields CDR1 SGHRS and CDR2 YFSETQ. V shed 4 bases and J 4 bases; nucleotides not matched to a gene: 9. The CDR3 has 16 amino acids. CDR3 nucleotide sequence: TGCGCCAGCAGCACCTTAGCGGGGGGAAGGTCAGATACGCAGTATTTT. Encoded protein: CASSTLAGGRSDTQYF. Together with reference TRBV5-1 and TRBJ2-3, the CDR3 gives the full variable domain: KAGVTQTPRYLIKTRGQQVTLSCSPISGHRSVSWYQQTPGQGLQFLFEYFSETQRNKGNFPGRFSGRQFSNSRSEMNVSTLELGDSALYLCASSTLAGGRSDTQYFGPGTRLTVL.

CDR3: CASSYSAGGVFF. The CDR3 DNA sequence: TGTGCCAGCAGTTACTCGGCGGGAGGGGTGTTTTTT. The chain links TRBV6-2 or TRBV6-3 to TRBJ1-4; tentative D call: TRBD1 (5 bases). CDR1 and CDR2 from the germline V gene are MNHEY and SVGEGT. Trimming pared 0 bases from V and 15 bases from J, leaving 11 bases between. The CDR3 totals 12 residues.

This rearrangement joins TRBV5-1 to TRBJ2-2, with D possibly TRBD2 on 6 matching bases. The V and J ends lost 0 bases and 0 bases respectively, with 21 bases between them. Germline V gene sequence: CDR1 SGHRS, CDR2 YFSETQ. The CDR3 contains 20 residues. The CDR3 protein is CASSLDVAGTTYANTGELFF. The CDR3 nucleotides read TGCGCCAGCAGCTTGGATGTGGCGGGGACGACATACGCGAACACCGGGGAGCTGTTTTTT.

The gene calls are TRBV5-1 and TRBJ2-2; D is ambiguous. Germline values: CDR1 SGHRS, CDR2 YFSETQ. There are 15 residues in the CDR3. V lost 0 bases and J 0 bases, leaving 6 bases between the germline ends. This CDR3 reads CASSLDSPNTGELFF. In DNA, the CDR3 is TGCGCCAGCAGCTTGGACAGCCCGAACACCGGGGAGCTGTTTTTT.

The chain joins TRBV6-5 to TRBJ1-1; a possible D gene is TRBD1 (5 bases). Germline V gives CDR1 MNHEY, CDR2 SVGAGI. Trimming stripped 1 base from V and 5 bases from J, with 14 bases between. The CDR3 has 15 residues. This CDR3 is CASSYWAGRGTEAFF. For the CDR3, the DNA is TGTGCCAGCAGTTACTGGGCAGGTAGGGGTACTGAAGCTTTCTTT.

The J gene is TRBJ1-5, the V gene TRBV5-1; possibly TRBD1 for D (5 bases). CDR1 and CDR2 (germline): SGHRS, YFSETQ. This CDR3 has 16 amino acids. Trimming left V 4 bases short and J 2 bases short, with 16 bases between. The CDR3 reads CASSPGGVEGNQPQHF. The CDR3 nucleotides read TGCGCCAGCAGCCCGGGAGGGGTGGAGGGCAATCAGCCCCAGCATTTT.

This clone was seen just once. Other DNA sequences in the same sample also yield this CDR3. The rearrangement joins TRBV5-4 to TRBJ2-6; 9 nucleotides line up with TRBD1. The CDR3 has 17 amino acids. Germline loops: CDR1 SGHNT, CDR2 YYREEE (reference sequence). V was clipped by 4 bases and J by 2 bases; unmatched bases: 7. CDR3 in amino acids: CASSSPGQGAGANVLTF. DNA of the CDR3: TGTGCCAGCAGCAGTCCGGGACAGGGTGCTGGGGCCAACGTCCTGACTTTC.

The chain recombines TRBV28 with TRBJ1-2; tentative D call: TRBD1 (5 bases). CDR1 is MDHEN, CDR2 SYDVKM, per germline. V gave up 6 bases and J gave up 4 bases, with 21 bases separating them. The CDR3 runs 16 residues. The CDR3 is CASSPLGGARSYGYTF. CDR3 sequence (DNA): TGTGCCAGCAGCCCTTTGGGGGGTGCGAGGAGCTATGGCTACACCTTC.

The rearrangement uses TRBV5-1 and TRBJ1-1; D possibly corresponds to TRBD1 (5 bases). The V and J ends lost 2 bases and 3 bases respectively, with 8 bases between them. The CDR3 runs 13 residues. Germline CDR1 and CDR2: SGHRS and YFSETQ. CDR3: CASSLLGDTEAFF. CDR3 sequence (DNA): TGCGCCAGCAGCTTATTAGGGGACACTGAAGCTTTCTTT.

This chain uses TRBV11-2 with TRBJ2-5; 11 bases are a match to TRBD2. The germline CDR1 and CDR2 sequences are SGHAT and FQNNGV. V shed 6 bases, J shed 2 bases, and the junction held 8 bases outside the gene matches. This CDR3 region has 16 residues. The CDR3 region is CASRETSGGSQETQYF. The DNA of the CDR3 is TGTGCCAGCAGAGAAACTAGCGGGGGAAGTCAAGAGACCCAGTACTTC.

V usage is TRBV6-5 and J usage is TRBJ2-2; TRBD2 matches 7 bases. With 6 bases clipped from V and 3 bases from J, the junction kept 4 bases outside the gene matches. Germline V gene data show CDR1 as MNHEY and CDR2 as SVGAGI. The CDR3 runs to 14 residues. CDR3 nucleotides: TGTGCCAGCAGCCTCCTAGCGGACACCGGGGAGCTGTTTTTT. This translates into CASSLLADTGELFF.

J is TRBJ2-1 and V is TRBV6-1; 7 bases align to TRBD2. The germline gives CDR1 MNHNS, CDR2 SASEGT. CDR3 size: 16 residues. The V gene end was trimmed by 0 bases and the J gene end by 5 bases; junction bases not matched to a gene: 7. In DNA form, the CDR3 reads TGTGCCAGCAGTGAAGCGGCGGGAGAAGGCCACAATGAGCAGTTCTTC. It translates to CASSEAAGEGHNEQFF.

The chain is built from TRBV5-4 and TRBJ1-2, with D uncertain. This CDR3 comprises 12 residues. V lost 4 bases and J 13 bases, leaving 17 bases between the germline ends. Germline CDR1 is SGHNT and CDR2 is YYREEE (reference sequence). The CDR3 nucleotides are TGTGCCAGCAGCGCCGACAAGTTAGAAGGCACCTTC. It translates to CASSADKLEGTF.

V and J are TRBV14 and TRBJ2-2; D call uncertain. V lost 2 bases and J lost 1, with 17 bases in between. Germline loops: CDR1 SGHDN, CDR2 FVKESK. CDR3 length: 18 amino acids. The CDR3 here is CASSQLQALSLNTGELFF. CDR3 in DNA: TGTGCCAGCAGCCAACTTCAAGCCCTCTCCTTGAACACCGGGGAGCTGTTTTTT.

The chain is built from TRBV18 and TRBJ1-1; D not certain. Germline V gene data show CDR1 as KGHSH and CDR2 as LQKENI. The CDR3 consists of 13 residues. Trimming pared 3 bases from V and 3 bases from J, leaving 8 bases between. DNA for the CDR3: TGTGCCAGCTCACCCGGGTGGGACACTGAAGCTTTCTTT. Protein: CASSPGWDTEAFF.

V gene TRBV27 combines with J gene TRBJ1-6; tentative D call: TRBD1 (6 bases). The CDR3 totals 14 residues. Germline CDR1 is MNHEY and CDR2 is SMNVEV (reference sequence). V was shortened by 7 bases and J by 16 bases, with 23 bases between the two germline ends. The DNA of the CDR3 is TGTGCCAGCACCCTTGGGATCGGACAGACCCGACTCCACTTT. The encoded protein is CASTLGIGQTRLHF.

Notes on this clone: The junction departs from the called germline gene at one end, perhaps through a read error. This chain links TRBV30 with TRBJ1-4; D may be TRBD1 (5 bases). CDR3 length: 9 amino acids. Germline loops: CDR1 GTSNPN, CDR2 SVGIG (reference sequence). DNA of the CDR3: TGCCCCGTCTCAGGGAAACTGTTTTTT. As protein: CPVSGKLFF.

V usage is TRBV18 and J usage is TRBJ1-2, with D tentatively TRBD1 (5 bases). The length of the CDR3 is 12 residues. Germline V gene lookup returns CDR1 KGHSH and CDR2 LQKENI. Trimming removed 6 bases from V and 5 bases from J, with 10 bases in between. The CDR3 DNA reads as TGTGCCAGCTCCCAGGGATTTTATGGCTACACCTTC. It translates to CASSQGFYGYTF.

This clone has a handful of counts. The chain uses TRBV6-4 and TRBJ2-5, with 12 bases matching TRBD2. Germline values: CDR1 MRHNA, CDR2 SNTAGT. The CDR3 sequence is 15 residues long. With V trimmed by 6 bases and J by 5 bases, 7 bases remained unmatched. This CDR3 is CASSPGTSGSETQYF. The CDR3 DNA reads as TGTGCCAGCAGCCCCGGGACTAGCGGGTCGGAGACCCAGTACTTC.

The chain uses TRBV6-5 and TRBJ2-7, with TRBD2 matching over 9 bases. CDR3 length: 15 amino acids. Germline V lookup: CDR1 MNHEY, CDR2 SVGAGI. V was pared by 8 bases and J by 3 bases, with 11 bases of the junction left unmatched. CDR3 in amino acids: CASGNPGLAYYEQYF. The DNA for the CDR3 is TGTGCCAGCGGAAATCCCGGACTAGCGTACTACGAGCAGTACTTC.

The V call is TRBV18, the J call TRBJ1-3, with D hard to call. Trimming removed 3 bases at V and 3 bases at J, with 6 bases between. The CDR3 has 13 amino acids. Germline lookup yields CDR1 KGHSH and CDR2 LQKENI. This CDR3 is CASSPQVGNTIYF. The DNA of the CDR3 is TGTGCCAGCTCACCCCAGGTTGGAAACACCATATATTTT.